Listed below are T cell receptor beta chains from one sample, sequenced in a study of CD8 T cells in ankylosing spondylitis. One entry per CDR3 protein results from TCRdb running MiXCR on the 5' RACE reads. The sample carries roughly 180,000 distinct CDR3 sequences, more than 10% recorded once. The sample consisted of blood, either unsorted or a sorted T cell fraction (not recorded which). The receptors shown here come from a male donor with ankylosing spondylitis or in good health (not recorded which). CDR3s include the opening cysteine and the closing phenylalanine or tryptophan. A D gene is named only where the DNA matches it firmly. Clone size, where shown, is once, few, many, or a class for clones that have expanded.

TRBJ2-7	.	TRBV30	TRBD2	TGTGCCTGGAGTGTTGATTCGAGCGGGAGGCGTTACGAGCAGTACTTC	CAWSVDSSGRRYEQYF
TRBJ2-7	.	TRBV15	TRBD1	TGTGCCACCAGCAGAGATAGGGGACAGGGAGGCGAGCAGTACTTC	CATSRDRGQGGEQYF
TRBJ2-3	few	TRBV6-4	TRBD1	TGTGCCAGCGCACAGGGGGTAGTGGATACGCAGTATTTT	CASAQGVVDTQYF
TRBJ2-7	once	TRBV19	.	TGTGCCAGTAGTATCCGGGACGGGACCTACGAGCAGTACTTC	CASSIRDGTYEQYF
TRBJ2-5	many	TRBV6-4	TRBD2	TGTGCCAGCAGTCGGACTAGCGGGGGCCAAGAGACCCAGTACTTC	CASSRTSGGQETQYF
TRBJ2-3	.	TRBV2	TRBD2	TGTGCCAGCAGTTACCCCGGGACTAGCGGCGACATTAGCACAGATACGCAGTATTTT	CASSYPGTSGDISTDTQYF
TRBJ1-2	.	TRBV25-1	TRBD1	TGTGCCAGCAGTGAGGGGACAGGGCATCCATCTGGCTACACCTTC	CASSEGTGHPSGYTF
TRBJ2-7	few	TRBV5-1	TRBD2	TGCGCCACCCAAATTTCTAGCGGGGGTCTCTACGAGCAGTACTTC	CATQISSGGLYEQYF
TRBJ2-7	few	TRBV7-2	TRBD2	TGTGCCAGCAGCTTTAGCGGGAGGGCCTACGAGCAGTACTTC	CASSFSGRAYEQYF
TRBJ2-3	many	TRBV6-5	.	TGTGCCAGCAGTTACCCCCTGGAGGGCCGGGATACGCAGTATTTT	CASSYPLEGRDTQYF
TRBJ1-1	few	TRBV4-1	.	TGCGCCAGCAGCCTCCGGGGGGGGGCCGCGGGTGAAGCTTTCTTT	CASSLRGGAAGEAFF
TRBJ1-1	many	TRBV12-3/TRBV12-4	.	TGTGCCAGCAGTCCCAATCCCGCAGGGCTCGGCACTGAAGCTTTCTTT	CASSPNPAGLGTEAFF
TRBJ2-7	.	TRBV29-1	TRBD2	TGCAGCGTGGGGACTAGCGGGGGTTACGAGCAGTACTTC	CSVGTSGGYEQYF
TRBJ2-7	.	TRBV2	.	TGTGCCAGCAGTGACGGCGAGCAGTACTTC	CASSDGEQYF
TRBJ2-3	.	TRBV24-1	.	TGTGCCACCAGTGATTCCGGGACCGCTCATGGGCCAGATACGCAGTATTTT	CATSDSGTAHGPDTQYF
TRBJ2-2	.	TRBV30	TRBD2	TGTGCCTGGGAAACTAGCGGAGGGAACACCGGGGAGCTGTTTTTT	CAWETSGGNTGELFF
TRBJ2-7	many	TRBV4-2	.	TGTGCCAGCAGCCAAGACTGGGCGGGGACCTACGAGCAGTACTTC	CASSQDWAGTYEQYF
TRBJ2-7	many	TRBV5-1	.	TGCGCCAGCAGCTTGGGTCAGGGACACAACGAGCAGTACTTC	CASSLGQGHNEQYF
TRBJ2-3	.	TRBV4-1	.	TGCGCCAGCAGCCCCTGGGGCGGGACCTACACAGATACGCAGTATTTT	CASSPWGGTYTDTQYF
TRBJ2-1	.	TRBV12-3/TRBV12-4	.	TGTGCCAGCAGTTTCATCGGCGGTTACAATGAGCAGTTCTTC	CASSFIGGYNEQFF
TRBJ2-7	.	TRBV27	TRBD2	TGTGCCAGCAGTTTCGGGGGGGGGGCGGGCGAGCAGTACTTC	CASSFGGGAGEQYF
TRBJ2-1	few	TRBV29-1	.	TGCAGCGTCCTGGGGGTGGAAGGCTCCTACAATGAGCAGTTCTTC	CSVLGVEGSYNEQFF